The source of this TCR beta chain is a study of shared clonotypes between healthy human individuals. The CDR3 runs to 14 residues. The germline V gene has CDR1 GTSNPN and CDR2 SVGIG (reference sequence). The trim removed 2 bases at V and 4 bases at J, leaving 3 bases unmatched. Libraries were prepared by immunoSEQ multiplex PCR; TCRdb keeps only in-frame clonotypes and omits some of them. Among over 300,000 clones listed, over 75% were seen once. CD8 memory merged CD45RO+ cells and CCR7-negative CD45RA+ TemRA cells into one population. This TCR derives from a man aged 18 to 29 in good health. V gene TRBV30 combines with J gene TRBJ1-5; 9 bases match TRBD1. What was sequenced was memory CD8+ T cells sorted from blood. The subset denotes: CD45RO+ cells pooled with CCR7-negative TemRA cells. The chain's CDR3 is CAWSPGQGNQPQHF. CDR3 nucleotides: TGTGCCTGGAGTCCGGGACAGGGAAATCAGCCCCAGCATTTT.